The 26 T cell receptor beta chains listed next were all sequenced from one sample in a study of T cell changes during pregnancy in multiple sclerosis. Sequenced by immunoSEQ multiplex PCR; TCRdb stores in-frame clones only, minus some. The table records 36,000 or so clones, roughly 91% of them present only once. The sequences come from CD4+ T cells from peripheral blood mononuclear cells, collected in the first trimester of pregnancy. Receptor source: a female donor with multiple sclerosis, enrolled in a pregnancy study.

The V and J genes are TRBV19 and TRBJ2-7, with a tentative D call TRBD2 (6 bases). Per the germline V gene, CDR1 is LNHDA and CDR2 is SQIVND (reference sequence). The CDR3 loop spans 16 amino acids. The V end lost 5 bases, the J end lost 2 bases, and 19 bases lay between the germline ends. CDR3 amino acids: CASSGGPTTGAYEQYF. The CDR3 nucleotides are TGTGCCAGTAGTGGGGGACCCACTACGGGAGCCTACGAGCAGTACTTC.

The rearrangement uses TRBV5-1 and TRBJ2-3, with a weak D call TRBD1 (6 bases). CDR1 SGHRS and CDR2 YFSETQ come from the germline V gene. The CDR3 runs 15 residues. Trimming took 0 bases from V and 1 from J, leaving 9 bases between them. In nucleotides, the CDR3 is TGCGCCAGCAGCTTGGGGGGGCACGGCACAGATACGCAGTATTTT. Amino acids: CASSLGGHGTDTQYF.

CDR3 bases: TGTGCCAGCAGCCAAGACCACCCTTTACGGCGGGACACAGATACGCAGTATTTT. This translates into CASSQDHPLRRDTDTQYF. The chain joins TRBV14 to TRBJ2-3; D perhaps matches TRBD2 (6 bases). Germline CDR1 is SGHDN and CDR2 is FVKESK. The CDR3 extends over 18 amino acids. The ends were cut back, 0 bases at V and 2 bases at J, with 18 bases in the middle.

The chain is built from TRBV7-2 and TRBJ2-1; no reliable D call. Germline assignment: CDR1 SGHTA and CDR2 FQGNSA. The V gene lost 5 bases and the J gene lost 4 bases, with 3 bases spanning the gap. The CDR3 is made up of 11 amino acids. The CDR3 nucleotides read TGTGCCAGCAGCCCTTACAATGAGCAGTTCTTC. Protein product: CASSPYNEQFF.

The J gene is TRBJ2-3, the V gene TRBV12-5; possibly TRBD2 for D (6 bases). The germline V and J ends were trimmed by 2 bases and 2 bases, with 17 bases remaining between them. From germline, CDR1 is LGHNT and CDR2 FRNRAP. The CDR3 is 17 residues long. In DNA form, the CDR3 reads TGTGCTAGTGGTTTGTCCCCCTCCCGGGGGTACACAGATACGCAGTATTTT. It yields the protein CASGLSPSRGYTDTQYF.

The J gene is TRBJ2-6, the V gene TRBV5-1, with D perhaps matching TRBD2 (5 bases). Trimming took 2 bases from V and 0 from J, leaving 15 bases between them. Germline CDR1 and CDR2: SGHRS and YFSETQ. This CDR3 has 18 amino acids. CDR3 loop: CASSLPTRSSSGANVLTF. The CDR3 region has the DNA TGCGCCAGCAGCTTACCAACTAGGTCCTCCTCTGGGGCCAACGTCCTGACTTTC.

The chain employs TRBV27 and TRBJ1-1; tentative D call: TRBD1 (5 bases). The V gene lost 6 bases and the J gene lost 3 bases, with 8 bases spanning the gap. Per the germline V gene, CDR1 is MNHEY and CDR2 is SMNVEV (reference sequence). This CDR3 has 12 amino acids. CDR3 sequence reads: CASSRGDTEAFF. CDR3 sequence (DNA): TGTGCCAGCAGCCGGGGGGACACTGAAGCTTTCTTT.

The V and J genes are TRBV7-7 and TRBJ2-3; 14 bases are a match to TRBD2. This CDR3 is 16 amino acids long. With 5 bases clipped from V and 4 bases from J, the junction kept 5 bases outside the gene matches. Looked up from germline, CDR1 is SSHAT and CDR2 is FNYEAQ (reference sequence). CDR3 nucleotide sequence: TGTGCCAGCAGCCCAGGACTAGCGGGAGGATCAGATACGCAGTATTTT. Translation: CASSPGLAGGSDTQYF.

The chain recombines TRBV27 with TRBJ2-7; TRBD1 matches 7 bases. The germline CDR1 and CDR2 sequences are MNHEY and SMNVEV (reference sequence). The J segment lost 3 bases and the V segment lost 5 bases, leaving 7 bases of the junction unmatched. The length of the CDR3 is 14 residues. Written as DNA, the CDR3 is TGTGCCAGCAGTCTCCGGGACAGCCACTACGAGCAGTACTTC. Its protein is CASSLRDSHYEQYF.

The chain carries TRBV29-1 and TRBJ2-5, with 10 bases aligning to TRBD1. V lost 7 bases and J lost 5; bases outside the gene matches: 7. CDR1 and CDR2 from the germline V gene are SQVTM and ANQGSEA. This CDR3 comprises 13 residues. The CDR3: CSGDRGQGETQYF. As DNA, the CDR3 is TGCAGCGGCGACAGGGGGCAAGGGGAGACCCAGTACTTC. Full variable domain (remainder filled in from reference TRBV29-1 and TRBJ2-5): SAVISQKPSRDICQRGTSLTIQCQVDSQVTMMFWYRQQPGQSLTLIATANQGSEATYESGFVIDKFPISRPNLTFSTLTVSNMSPEDSSIYLCSGDRGQGETQYFGPGTRLLVL.

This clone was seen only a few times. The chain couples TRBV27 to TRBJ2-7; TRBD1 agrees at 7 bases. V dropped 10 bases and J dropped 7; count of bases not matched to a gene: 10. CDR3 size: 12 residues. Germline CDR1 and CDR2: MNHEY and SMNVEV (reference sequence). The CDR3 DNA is TGTGCCAAGCCGACAGGGCCCCAAGAGCAGTACTTC. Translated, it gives CAKPTGPQEQYF.

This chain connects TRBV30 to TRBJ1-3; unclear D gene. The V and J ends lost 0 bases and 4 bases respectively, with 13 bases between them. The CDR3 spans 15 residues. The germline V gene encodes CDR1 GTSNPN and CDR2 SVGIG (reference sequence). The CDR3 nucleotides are TGTGCCTGGAGTGTACGTCAGAGGCCGGGAAACACCATATATTTT. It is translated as CAWSVRQRPGNTIYF.

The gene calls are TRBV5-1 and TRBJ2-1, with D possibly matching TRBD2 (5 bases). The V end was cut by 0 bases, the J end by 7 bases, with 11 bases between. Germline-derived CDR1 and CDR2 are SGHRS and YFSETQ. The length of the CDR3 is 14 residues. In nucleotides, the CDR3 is TGCGCCAGCAGCTTGGTGGGCTGGAGGAATGAGCAGTTCTTC. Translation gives CASSLVGWRNEQFF.

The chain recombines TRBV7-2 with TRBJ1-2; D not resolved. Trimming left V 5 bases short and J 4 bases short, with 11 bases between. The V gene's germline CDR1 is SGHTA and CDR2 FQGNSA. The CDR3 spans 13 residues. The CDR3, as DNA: TGTGCCAGCAGCCCAAGGGAGGGCTATGGCTACACCTTC. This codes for CASSPREGYGYTF.

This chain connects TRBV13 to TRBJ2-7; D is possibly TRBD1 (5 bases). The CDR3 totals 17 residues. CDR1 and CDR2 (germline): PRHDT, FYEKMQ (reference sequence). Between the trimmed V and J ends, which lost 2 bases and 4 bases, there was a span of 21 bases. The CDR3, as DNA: TGTGCCAGCAGCTTACTAGGCAGGGAAAGGGTGAGGTACGAGCAGTACTTC. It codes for CASSLLGRERVRYEQYF.

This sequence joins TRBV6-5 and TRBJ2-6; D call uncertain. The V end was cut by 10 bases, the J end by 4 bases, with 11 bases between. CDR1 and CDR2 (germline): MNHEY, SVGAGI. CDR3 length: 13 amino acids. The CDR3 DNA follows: TGTGCCACCCGGAACGGGGGGGCCAACGTCCTGACTTTC. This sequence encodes CATRNGGANVLTF.

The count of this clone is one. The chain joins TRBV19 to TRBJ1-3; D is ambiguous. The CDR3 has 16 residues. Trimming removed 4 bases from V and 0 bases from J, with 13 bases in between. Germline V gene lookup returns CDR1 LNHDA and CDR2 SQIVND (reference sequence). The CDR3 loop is CASSTYRPSSGNTIYF. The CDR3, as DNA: TGTGCCAGTAGTACTTACAGACCCTCCTCTGGAAACACCATATATTTT.

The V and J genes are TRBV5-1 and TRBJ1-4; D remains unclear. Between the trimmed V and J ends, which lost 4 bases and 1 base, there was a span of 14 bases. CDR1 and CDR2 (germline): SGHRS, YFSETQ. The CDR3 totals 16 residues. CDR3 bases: TGCGCCAGCAGCCTAGGCACCGCCGTAACTAATGAAAAACTGTTTTTT. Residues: CASSLGTAVTNEKLFF.

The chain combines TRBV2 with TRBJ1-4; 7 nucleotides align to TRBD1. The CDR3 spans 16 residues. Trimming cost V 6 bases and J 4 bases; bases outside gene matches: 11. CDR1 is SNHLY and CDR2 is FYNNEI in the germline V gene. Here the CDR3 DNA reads TGTGCCAGCAGAGATAGGGCCGGGACAGTTAATGAAAAACTGTTTTTT. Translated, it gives CASRDRAGTVNEKLFF.

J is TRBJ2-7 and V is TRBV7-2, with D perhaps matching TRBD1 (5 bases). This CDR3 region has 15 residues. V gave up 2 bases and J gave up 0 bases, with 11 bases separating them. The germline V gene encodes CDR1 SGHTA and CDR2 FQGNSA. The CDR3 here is CASSLLPGISYEQYF. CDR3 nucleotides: TGTGCCAGCAGCTTACTTCCAGGGATCTCCTACGAGCAGTACTTC.

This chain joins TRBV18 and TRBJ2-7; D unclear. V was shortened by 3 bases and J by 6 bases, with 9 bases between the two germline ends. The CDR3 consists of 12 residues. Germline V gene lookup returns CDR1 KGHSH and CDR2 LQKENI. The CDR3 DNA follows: TGTGCCAGCTCACCCAGGAATGGCGAGCAGTACTTC. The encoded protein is CASSPRNGEQYF.

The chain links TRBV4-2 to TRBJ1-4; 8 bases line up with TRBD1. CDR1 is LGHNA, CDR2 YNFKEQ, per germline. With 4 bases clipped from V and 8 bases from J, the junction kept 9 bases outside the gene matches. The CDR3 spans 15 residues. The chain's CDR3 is CASSLYDRGEEKLFF. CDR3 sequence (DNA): TGTGCCAGCAGCCTCTACGACAGGGGAGAAGAAAAACTGTTTTTT.

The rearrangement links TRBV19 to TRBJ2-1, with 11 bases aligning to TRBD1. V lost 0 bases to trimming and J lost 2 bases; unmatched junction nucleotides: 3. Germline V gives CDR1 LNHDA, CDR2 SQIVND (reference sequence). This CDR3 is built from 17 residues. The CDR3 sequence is CASSIDWGQGAYNEQFF. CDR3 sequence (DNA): TGTGCCAGTAGTATAGATTGGGGACAGGGGGCCTACAATGAGCAGTTCTTC.

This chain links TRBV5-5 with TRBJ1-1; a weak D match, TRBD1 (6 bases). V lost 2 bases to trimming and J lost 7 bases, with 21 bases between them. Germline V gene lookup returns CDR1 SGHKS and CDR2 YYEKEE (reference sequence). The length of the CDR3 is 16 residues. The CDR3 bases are TGTGCCAGCAGCTTAACGACCGGGACAACGCGTAATGAAGCTTTCTTT. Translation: CASSLTTGTTRNEAFF. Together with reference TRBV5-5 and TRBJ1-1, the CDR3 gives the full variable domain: DAGVTQSPTHLIKTRGQQVTLRCSPISGHKSVSWYQQVLGQGPQFIFQYYEKEERGRGNFPDRFSARQFPNYSSELNVNALLLGDSALYLCASSLTTGTTRNEAFFGQGTRLTVV.

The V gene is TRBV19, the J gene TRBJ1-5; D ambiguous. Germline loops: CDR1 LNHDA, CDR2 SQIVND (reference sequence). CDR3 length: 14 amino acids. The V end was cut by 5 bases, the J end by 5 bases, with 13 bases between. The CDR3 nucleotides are TGTGCCAGTAGTTACAATGGGAGGGATCAGCCCCAGCATTTT. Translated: CASSYNGRDQPQHF.

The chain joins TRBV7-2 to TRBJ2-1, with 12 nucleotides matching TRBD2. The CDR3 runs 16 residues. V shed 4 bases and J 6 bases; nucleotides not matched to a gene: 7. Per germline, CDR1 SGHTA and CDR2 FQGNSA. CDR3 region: CASSSLTSGGGNEQFF. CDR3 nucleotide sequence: TGTGCCAGCAGCTCCTTGACTAGCGGGGGAGGCAATGAGCAGTTCTTC.